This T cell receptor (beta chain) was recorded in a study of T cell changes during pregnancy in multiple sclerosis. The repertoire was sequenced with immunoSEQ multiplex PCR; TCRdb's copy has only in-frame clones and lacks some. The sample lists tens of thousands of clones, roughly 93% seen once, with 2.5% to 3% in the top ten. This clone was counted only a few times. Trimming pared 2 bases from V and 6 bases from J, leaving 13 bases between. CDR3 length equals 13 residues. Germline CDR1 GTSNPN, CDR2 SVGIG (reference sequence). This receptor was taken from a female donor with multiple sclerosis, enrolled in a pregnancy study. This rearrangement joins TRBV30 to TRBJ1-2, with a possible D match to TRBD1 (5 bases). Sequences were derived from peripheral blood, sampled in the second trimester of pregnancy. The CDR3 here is CAWSQGGMNGYTF. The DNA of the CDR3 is TGTGCCTGGAGTCAGGGTGGGATGAATGGCTACACCTTC.